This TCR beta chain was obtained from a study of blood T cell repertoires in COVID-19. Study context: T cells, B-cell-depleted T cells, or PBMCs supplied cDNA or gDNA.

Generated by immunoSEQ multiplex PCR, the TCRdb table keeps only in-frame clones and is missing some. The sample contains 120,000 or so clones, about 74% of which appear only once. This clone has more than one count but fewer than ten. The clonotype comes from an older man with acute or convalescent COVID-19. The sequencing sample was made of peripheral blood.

CDR3 nucleotide sequence: TGCGCCAGCAGCTTGGATGGACAGCCAACTAATGAAAAACTGTTTTTT. Protein: CASSLDGQPTNEKLFF. The chain has TRBV5-1 and TRBJ1-4; D might be TRBD1 (6 bases). The CDR3 totals 16 residues. Germline CDR1 SGHRS, CDR2 YFSETQ. V was shortened by 0 bases and J by 0 bases, with 9 bases between the two germline ends.